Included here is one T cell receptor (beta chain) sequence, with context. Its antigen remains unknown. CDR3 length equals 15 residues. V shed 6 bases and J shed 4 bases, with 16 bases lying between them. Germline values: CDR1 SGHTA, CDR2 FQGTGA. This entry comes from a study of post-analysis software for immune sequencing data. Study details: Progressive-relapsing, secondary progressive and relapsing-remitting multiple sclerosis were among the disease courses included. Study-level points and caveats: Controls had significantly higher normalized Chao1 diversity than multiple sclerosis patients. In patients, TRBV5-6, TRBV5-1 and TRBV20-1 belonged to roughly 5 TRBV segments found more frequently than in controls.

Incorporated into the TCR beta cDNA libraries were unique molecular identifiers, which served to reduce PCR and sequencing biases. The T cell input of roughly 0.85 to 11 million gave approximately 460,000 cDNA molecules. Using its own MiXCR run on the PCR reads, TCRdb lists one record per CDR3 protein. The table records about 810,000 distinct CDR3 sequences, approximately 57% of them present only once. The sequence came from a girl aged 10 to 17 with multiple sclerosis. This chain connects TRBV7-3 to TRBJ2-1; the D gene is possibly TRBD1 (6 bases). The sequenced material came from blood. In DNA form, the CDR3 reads TGTGCCAGCAGTTTACACAGGGAGCTTTACAATGAGCAGTTCTTC. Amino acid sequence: CASSLHRELYNEQFF.